This entry describes one T cell receptor beta chain. What it binds is not known. The sample originates from a study of T cell repertoires in cytomegalovirus infection. The overall study: It was the public TCR beta signatures that indicated both CMV infection and matching HLA type. Study-wide results and limits: The ex vivo response was dominated by HLA-C-restricted CMV-specific TCR beta clonotypes. Cumulated frequencies of public TCR beta families served to identify carriers of CMV plus the relevant HLA.

TCRdb re-analysed the reads in MiXCR, keeping a single row per CDR3 protein. The sample carries approximately 500,000 distinct CDR3 sequences, 16% recorded once. The V gene's germline CDR1 is MNHNS and CDR2 SASEGT. The CDR3 has 16 amino acids. Trimming pared 2 bases from V and 5 bases from J, leaving 18 bases between. This sequence joins TRBV6-1 and TRBJ1-2; D is perhaps TRBD1 (6 bases). The sample was CD8+ T cells from PBMCs. The sequence came from a human donor in good health (CMV status not recorded). Some clones in this sample may be carry-over from other donors' samples. The CDR3: CASSEPPDRLGYGYTF. CDR3 coding DNA: TGTGCCAGCAGTGAACCTCCCGACAGGTTGGGATATGGCTACACCTTC.